This T cell receptor beta chain was obtained from a study of T cells in narcolepsy. From germline, CDR1 is SGHVS and CDR2 FQNEAQ. The CDR3 is made up of 18 amino acids. Trimming cost V 4 bases and J 4 bases; bases outside gene matches: 7. TCRdb's copy holds only in-frame clones and misses some; the assay was immunoSEQ multiplex PCR. In the table there are approximately 35,000 clones, more than 70% of which are singletons. The sequence was collected from a human donor in good health. Sequencing was done on a sample of memory (CD45RA-) CD4+ T cells from blood. The chain is built from TRBV7-8 and TRBJ2-2, with TRBD2 identical over 15 bases. CDR3 DNA: TGTGCCAGCAGCTCACGTGGGACTAGCGGGAGGAGCACCGGGGAGCTGTTTTTT. Encoded protein: CASSSRGTSGRSTGELFF.